The 30 T cell receptor beta chains given below trace back to one sample, sequenced in a study of CD8 T cells in ankylosing spondylitis. Each CDR3 protein gets one entry after TCRdb re-called the 5' RACE reads with MiXCR. Of 350,000 or so distinct CDR3 sequences in the sample, about 15% were seen once. Specimen: blood, either unsorted or a sorted T cell fraction (not recorded which). Receptor source: a male donor with ankylosing spondylitis or in good health (not recorded which).

The chain combines TRBV30 with TRBJ1-1; D gene uncertain. This CDR3 has 14 residues. In germline, CDR1 is GTSNPN, CDR2 SVGIG (reference sequence). The germline V and J ends were trimmed by 0 bases and 4 bases, with 12 bases remaining between them. The CDR3 nucleotides read TGTGCCTGGAGTGTAAGGGTGGGGAGCACTGAAGCTTTCTTT. Translating gives CAWSVRVGSTEAFF.

This clonotype came up many times. The chain carries TRBV20-1 and TRBJ1-1, with no clear D. This CDR3 region has 15 residues. The germline V gene encodes CDR1 DFQATT and CDR2 SNEGSKA (reference sequence). The germline V and J ends were trimmed by 1 base and 3 bases, with 15 bases remaining between them. The CDR3 loop reads CSARVLRGRDTEAFF. The DNA of the CDR3 is TGCAGTGCTAGAGTACTACGAGGGAGGGACACTGAAGCTTTCTTT.

The V call is TRBV7-2, the J call TRBJ2-7; D may be TRBD1 (6 bases). Germline CDR1 SGHTA, CDR2 FQGNSA. The CDR3 spans 15 residues. V lost 1 base to trimming and J lost 2 bases, with 12 bases between them. The CDR3 coding sequence is TGTGCCAGCAGCTTAGACCCCGGACAGACCTACGAGCAGTACTTC. This encodes CASSLDPGQTYEQYF.

This clonotype was counted ten times or more. This sequence joins TRBV9 and TRBJ1-4, with 9 bases identical to TRBD1. In germline, CDR1 is SGDLS, CDR2 YYNGEE. Germline trimming cut 3 bases from V and 8 bases from J; bases unmatched to any gene: 5. The CDR3 totals 14 residues. Written as DNA, the CDR3 is TGTGCCAGCAGCGCGACAGGGGGAAACGAAAAACTGTTTTTT. Encoded protein: CASSATGGNEKLFF.

This clonotype was counted a few times. J is TRBJ2-3 and V is TRBV7-6; a weak D match, TRBD1 (6 bases). With 4 bases removed from V and 3 bases from J, the gap between germline ends came to 17 bases. The length of the CDR3 is 16 residues. CDR1 and CDR2 from the germline V gene are SGHVS and FNYEAQ. CDR3 DNA sequence: TGTGCCAGCAGCTCGGTAGGGGGAGATCGAACAGATACGCAGTATTTT. Amino acids: CASSSVGGDRTDTQYF. Using reference TRBV7-6 and TRBJ2-3 for the parts outside the CDR3, the full variable domain is GAGVSQSPRYKVTKRGQDVALRCDPISGHVSLYWYRQALGQGPEFLTYFNYEAQQDKSGLPNDRFSAERPEGSISTLTIQRTEQRDSAMYRCASSSVGGDRTDTQYFGPGTRLTVL.

This clonotype was observed a handful of times. V gene TRBV11-2 combines with J gene TRBJ2-2; maybe TRBD1 (6 bases). There are 14 residues in the CDR3. In germline, CDR1 is SGHAT, CDR2 FQNNGV. V lost 11 bases to trimming and J lost 2 bases, with 15 bases between them. CDR3 region: CALGHLLNTGELFF. The CDR3, as DNA: TGTGCCCTGGGACACCTACTAAACACCGGGGAGCTGTTTTTT.

A few counts support this clonotype. This rearrangement joins TRBV6-1 to TRBJ2-1; D is undetermined. The CDR3 is 15 residues long. Germline V gene data show CDR1 as MNHNS and CDR2 as SASEGT. The ends were cut back, 0 bases at V and 0 bases at J, with 6 bases in the middle. CDR3 nucleotides: TGTGCCAGCAGTGAAGCAAAGAGCTCCTACAATGAGCAGTTCTTC. This gives the protein CASSEAKSSYNEQFF.

The chain joins TRBV6-5 to TRBJ1-5; D is unclear. The CDR3 is 17 residues long. V shed 4 bases and J shed 0 bases, with 16 bases lying between them. The V gene's germline CDR1 is MNHEY and CDR2 SVGAGI. CDR3 amino acids: CASSFMTERYSNQPQHF. CDR3 nucleotides: TGTGCCAGCAGTTTTATGACGGAGCGTTATAGCAATCAGCCCCAGCATTTT.

The chain has TRBV5-1 and TRBJ2-1; D gene unclear. The CDR3 sequence is 16 residues long. V was shortened by 6 bases and J by 2 bases, with 18 bases between the two germline ends. Per the germline V gene, CDR1 is SGHRS and CDR2 is YFSETQ. CDR3 DNA: TGCGCCAGCACCCTTGGTAGTACAGTCGCCTACAATGAGCAGTTCTTC. It is translated as CASTLGSTVAYNEQFF.

The rearrangement links TRBV7-9 to TRBJ1-5; D is perhaps TRBD1 (6 bases). This CDR3 has 14 residues. The ends were cut back, 4 bases at V and 6 bases at J, with 13 bases in the middle. Germline CDR1 reads SEHNR; CDR2 reads FQNEAQ (reference sequence). In DNA form, the CDR3 reads TGTGCCAGCAGCTCCGGAGGGGGGCCTCAGCCCCAGCATTTT. It yields the protein CASSSGGGPQPQHF.

In its sample, this clonotype was seen a few times. The chain links TRBV5-1 to TRBJ2-2; D gene unclear. Germline assignment: CDR1 SGHRS and CDR2 YFSETQ. V was cut by 0 bases and J by 1 base, with 10 bases left in between. The length of the CDR3 is 16 residues. The CDR3 bases are TGCGCCAGCAGCTTGGGACACCTCCAGAACACCGGGGAGCTGTTTTTT. Its translation: CASSLGHLQNTGELFF.

The chain uses TRBV5-5 and TRBJ2-7; TRBD2 agrees at 13 bases. V lost 0 bases, J lost 5 bases, and 2 bases stayed unmatched. Germline CDR1 reads SGHKS; CDR2 reads YYEKEE (reference sequence). This CDR3 is 15 amino acids long. CDR3 coding DNA: TGTGCCAGCAGCTTGGAGGGACTAGCGGGAAACGAGCAGTACTTC. It yields the protein CASSLEGLAGNEQYF.

As for this clonotype: Germline is not matched at one junction end, which may reflect a read error. In DNA form, the CDR3 reads TGCGCCAGCAGCGGCGGTCCCGGAAACATTGAAGCTTTCTTT. This codes for CASSGGPGNIEAFF. The V and J genes are TRBV10-1 and TRBJ1-1; D is ambiguous. The germline V gene has CDR1 WNHNN and CDR2 SYGVQD (reference sequence). This CDR3 region has 14 residues.

In this sample, this clonotype turned up a few times. The V and J genes are TRBV9 and TRBJ2-5; 9 bases are shared with TRBD1. The CDR3 sequence is 15 residues long. Germline CDR1 and CDR2: SGDLS and YYNGEE. V was clipped by 2 bases and J by 4 bases; unmatched bases: 6. CDR3 bases: TGTGCCAGCAGCGTGGACAGGGGCGGGGGAGAGACCCAGTACTTC. This gives the protein CASSVDRGGGETQYF.

This sequence joins TRBV9 and TRBJ2-7; D not certain. This CDR3 is built from 14 residues. V was cut by 4 bases and J by 2 bases, with 13 bases left in between. In germline, CDR1 is SGDLS, CDR2 YYNGEE. CDR3: CASSPHTSTYEQYF. Written as DNA, the CDR3 is TGTGCCAGCAGCCCCCACACCTCAACCTACGAGCAGTACTTC.

In its sample, this clonotype was seen many times. V is TRBV6-1 and J is TRBJ2-2; a weak D match, TRBD1 (5 bases). Germline V lookup: CDR1 MNHNS, CDR2 SASEGT. This CDR3 region has 14 residues. The V end was cut by 8 bases, the J end by 2 bases, with 12 bases between. In nucleotides, the CDR3 is TGTGCCAGCGGAGAGACAGCCAACACCGGGGAGCTGTTTTTT. Amino acid sequence: CASGETANTGELFF.

The rearrangement links TRBV15 to TRBJ1-2; D not certain. The germline gives CDR1 LNHNV, CDR2 YYDKDF (reference sequence). Trimming removed 2 bases at V and 8 bases at J, with 18 bases between. The CDR3 is 15 amino acids. For the CDR3, the DNA is TGTGCCACCAGCAGACGTATGGAGGGTCCCATGGGCTACACCTTC. This codes for CATSRRMEGPMGYTF.

This clonotype was counted a few times. V and J are TRBV12-3 or TRBV12-4 and TRBJ1-2, with unresolved D. Deletions cut 5 bases from V and 3 bases from J, with 10 bases between. The CDR3 runs to 13 residues. This chain's CDR3 is CASSRAGDYGYTF. CDR3 coding DNA: TGTGCCAGCAGTCGCGCGGGAGACTATGGCTACACCTTC.

The sample holds a few counts of this clonotype. The rearrangement joins TRBV11-2 to TRBJ2-1; D is ambiguous. Per the germline V gene, CDR1 is SGHAT and CDR2 is FQNNGV. The length of the CDR3 is 13 residues. Trimming took 1 base from V and 13 from J, leaving 14 bases between them. CDR3 nucleotide sequence: TGTGCCAGCAGCTTAGTCCTGATGGCGGATCAGTTCTTC. It is translated as CASSLVLMADQFF.

This clonotype was seen more than once but under ten times. The rearrangement links TRBV5-1 to TRBJ2-3, with a tentative D call TRBD2 (5 bases). The germline V and J ends were trimmed by 0 bases and 6 bases, with 14 bases remaining between them. Germline CDR1 and CDR2: SGHRS and YFSETQ. CDR3 length: 15 amino acids. CDR3 sequence: CASSLGLTRYDTQYF. The CDR3 nucleotides are TGCGCCAGCAGCTTGGGGCTCACTAGGTACGATACGCAGTATTTT.

The chain couples TRBV20-1 to TRBJ1-2, with 9 bases matching TRBD1. J was trimmed by 5 bases and V by 0 bases; bases with no gene match: 16. Looked up from germline, CDR1 is DFQATT and CDR2 is SNEGSKA (reference sequence). The CDR3 sequence is 18 residues long. The CDR3 loop reads CSAREDWAGQGSLYGYTF. CDR3 DNA: TGCAGTGCTAGAGAGGATTGGGCGGGACAGGGAAGTCTATATGGCTACACCTTC.

This clonotype occurred a few times. The genes are TRBV2 and TRBJ2-2; 7 nucleotides match TRBD2. The CDR3 has 16 amino acids. With 7 bases clipped from V and 3 bases from J, the junction kept 11 bases outside the gene matches. CDR1 and CDR2 from the germline V gene are SNHLY and FYNNEI. CDR3 nucleotide sequence: TGTGCCAGCACCCCCATGGCGGGAGTTGACACCGGGGAGCTGTTTTTT. This codes for CASTPMAGVDTGELFF.

This clonotype was seen more than once but under ten times. This chain connects TRBV4-2 to TRBJ2-5, with D maybe TRBD2 (6 bases). This CDR3 is built from 17 residues. The germline V gene encodes CDR1 LGHNA and CDR2 YNFKEQ. V was trimmed by 4 bases and J by 0 bases, leaving 18 bases between them. In DNA form, the CDR3 reads TGTGCCAGCAGCCCCCGACCTAGCGTGCTGTACCAAGAGACCCAGTACTTC. Amino acid sequence: CASSPRPSVLYQETQYF.

In this sample, this clonotype turned up a few times. The chain couples TRBV24-1 to TRBJ2-7, with TRBD2 as a possible D gene (6 bases). V lost 11 bases, J lost 4 bases, and 11 bases lay in between. Per germline, CDR1 KGHDR and CDR2 SFDVKD. This CDR3 has 11 amino acids. CDR3 nucleotide sequence: TGTGCCATAGAGGGGAGGTACGAGCAGTACTTC. Translated: CAIEGRYEQYF.

This clonotype came up a few times. J is TRBJ2-7 and V is TRBV29-1; TRBD2 matches 11 bases. V trimming: 8 bases; J trimming: 2 bases; junction bases outside the gene matches: 5. The CDR3 has 13 residues. Per the germline V gene, CDR1 is SQVTM and CDR2 is ANQGSEA. CDR3 in amino acids: CSFSTSGAYEQYF. In DNA form, the CDR3 reads TGCAGCTTCTCGACTAGCGGGGCCTACGAGCAGTACTTC.

This clonotype was seen more than once but under ten times. The chain has TRBV5-1 and TRBJ1-1; D might be TRBD1 (5 bases). From germline, CDR1 is SGHRS and CDR2 YFSETQ. This CDR3 has 16 amino acids. V was pared by 0 bases and J by 4 bases, with 16 bases between. This chain's CDR3 is CASSLGEGTGVTEAFF. The CDR3 DNA sequence: TGCGCCAGCAGCTTGGGGGAAGGGACCGGAGTCACTGAAGCTTTCTTT.

This clonotype appeared a few times. The rearrangement joins TRBV12-5 to TRBJ1-2; D remains ambiguous. Germline CDR1 and CDR2: LGHNT and FRNRAP. V was shortened by 8 bases and J by 4 bases, with 14 bases between the two germline ends. This CDR3 comprises 13 residues. The CDR3 spells CASSRAEGYGYTF. CDR3 bases: TGTGCTAGTTCTCGAGCTGAGGGCTATGGCTACACCTTC.

The chain employs TRBV20-1 and TRBJ2-7; TRBD2 is a possible D gene (5 bases). Germline CDR1 reads DFQATT; CDR2 reads SNEGSKA (reference sequence). V was trimmed by 4 bases and J by 2 bases, leaving 12 bases between them. CDR3 size: 13 residues. Written as DNA, the CDR3 is TGCAGTGCTACCCCACGGGGAGCCTACGAGCAGTACTTC. Translation gives CSATPRGAYEQYF.

This clonotype was picked up many times. J is TRBJ2-1 and V is TRBV11-2; D is undetermined. Germline CDR1 is SGHAT and CDR2 is FQNNGV. The CDR3 loop spans 14 amino acids. The germline V and J ends were trimmed by 2 bases and 2 bases, with 7 bases remaining between them. The CDR3 DNA reads as TGTGCCAGCAGCTTATACGGGCCCTACAATGAGCAGTTCTTC. This codes for CASSLYGPYNEQFF.

The chain uses TRBV20-1 and TRBJ2-1; 13 bases are shared with TRBD2. The CDR3 length is 17 residues. Germline V gene lookup returns CDR1 DFQATT and CDR2 SNEGSKA (reference sequence). The trim removed 5 bases at V and 5 bases at J, leaving 12 bases unmatched. CDR3 sequence reads: CSALGIPGLAGNNEQFF. The CDR3 DNA sequence: TGCAGTGCTCTAGGAATACCGGGACTAGCGGGGAACAATGAGCAGTTCTTC.